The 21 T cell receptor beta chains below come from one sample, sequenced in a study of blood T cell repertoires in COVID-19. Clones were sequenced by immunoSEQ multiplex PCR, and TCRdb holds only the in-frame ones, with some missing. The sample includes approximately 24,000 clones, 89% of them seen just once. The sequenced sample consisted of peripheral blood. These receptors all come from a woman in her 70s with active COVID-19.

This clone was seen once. The CDR3 bases are TGTGCCAGCAGTTCTGAATCGAGGACCCAGTACTTC. It encodes CASSSESRTQYF. The chain links TRBV6-2 or TRBV6-3 to TRBJ2-5, with D unclear. This CDR3 has 12 amino acids. V was pared by 4 bases and J by 7 bases, with 10 bases between. Looked up from germline, CDR1 is MNHEY and CDR2 is SVGEGT.

DNA for the CDR3: TGTGCCAGCAGGGGACTAGGTTCAAATGAGCAGTTCTTC. This sequence encodes CASRGLGSNEQFF. V and J are TRBV5-4 and TRBJ2-1; TRBD2 matches at 8 bases. V was pared by 5 bases and J by 7 bases, with 5 bases of the junction left unmatched. Per the germline V gene, CDR1 is SGHNT and CDR2 is YYREEE (reference sequence). The length of the CDR3 is 13 residues.

The CDR3 bases are TGCGCCAGCAGCCTTAGCTATGAGCAGTTCTTC. Protein: CASSLSYEQFF. The chain combines TRBV5-1 with TRBJ2-1; D is undetermined. With 4 bases removed from V and 8 bases from J, the gap between germline ends came to 7 bases. The CDR3 extends over 11 amino acids. CDR1 is SGHRS, CDR2 YFSETQ, per germline.

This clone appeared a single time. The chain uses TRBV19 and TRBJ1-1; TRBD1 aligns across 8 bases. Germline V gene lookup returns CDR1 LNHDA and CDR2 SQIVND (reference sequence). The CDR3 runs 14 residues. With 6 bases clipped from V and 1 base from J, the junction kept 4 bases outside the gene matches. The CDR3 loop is CASSAGTGNTEAFF. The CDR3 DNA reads TGTGCCAGTAGCGCCGGGACAGGGAACACTGAAGCTTTCTTT.

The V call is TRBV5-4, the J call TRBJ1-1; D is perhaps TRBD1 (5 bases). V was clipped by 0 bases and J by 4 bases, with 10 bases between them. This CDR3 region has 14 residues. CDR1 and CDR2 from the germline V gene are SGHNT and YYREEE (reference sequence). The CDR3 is CASSLVGGGTEAFF. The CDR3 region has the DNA TGTGCCAGCAGCTTGGTCGGGGGGGGCACTGAAGCTTTCTTT.

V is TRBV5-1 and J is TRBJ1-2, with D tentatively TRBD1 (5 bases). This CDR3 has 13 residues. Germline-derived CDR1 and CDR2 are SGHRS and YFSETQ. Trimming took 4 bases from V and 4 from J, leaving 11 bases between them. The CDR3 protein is CASSQGRLYGYTF. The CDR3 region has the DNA TGCGCCAGCAGCCAGGGCAGACTCTATGGCTACACCTTC.

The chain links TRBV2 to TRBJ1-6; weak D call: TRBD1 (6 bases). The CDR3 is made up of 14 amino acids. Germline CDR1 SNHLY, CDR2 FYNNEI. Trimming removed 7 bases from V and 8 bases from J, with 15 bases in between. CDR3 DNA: TGTGCCAGCAACCTCCGCGGGGGCTATTCACCCCTCCACTTT. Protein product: CASNLRGGYSPLHF.

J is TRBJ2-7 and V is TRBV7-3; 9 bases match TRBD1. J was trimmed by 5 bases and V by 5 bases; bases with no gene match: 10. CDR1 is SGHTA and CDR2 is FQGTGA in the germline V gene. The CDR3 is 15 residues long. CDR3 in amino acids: CASSPSRTGVDEQYF. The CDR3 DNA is TGTGCCAGCAGCCCCTCGCGGACAGGGGTCGACGAGCAGTACTTC.

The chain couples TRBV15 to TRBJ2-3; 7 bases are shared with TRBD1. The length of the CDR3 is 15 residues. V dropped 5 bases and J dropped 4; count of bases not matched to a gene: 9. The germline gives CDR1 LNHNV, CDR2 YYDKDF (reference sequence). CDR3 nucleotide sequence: TGTGCCACCAGCGTCGGGACAGCAACCCCAGATACGCAGTATTTT. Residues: CATSVGTATPDTQYF.

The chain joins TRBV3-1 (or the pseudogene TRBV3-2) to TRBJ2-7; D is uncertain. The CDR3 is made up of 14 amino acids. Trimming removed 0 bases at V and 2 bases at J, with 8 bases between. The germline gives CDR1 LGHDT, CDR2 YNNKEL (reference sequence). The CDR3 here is CASSQDLVAYEQYF. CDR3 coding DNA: TGTGCCAGCAGCCAAGATTTAGTCGCCTACGAGCAGTACTTC.

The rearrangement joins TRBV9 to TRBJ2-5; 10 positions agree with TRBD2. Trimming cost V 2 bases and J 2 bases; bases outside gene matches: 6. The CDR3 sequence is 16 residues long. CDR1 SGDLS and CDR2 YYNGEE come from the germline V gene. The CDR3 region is CASSVGGLARQETQYF. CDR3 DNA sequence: TGTGCCAGCAGCGTGGGGGGACTAGCGAGGCAAGAGACCCAGTACTTC.

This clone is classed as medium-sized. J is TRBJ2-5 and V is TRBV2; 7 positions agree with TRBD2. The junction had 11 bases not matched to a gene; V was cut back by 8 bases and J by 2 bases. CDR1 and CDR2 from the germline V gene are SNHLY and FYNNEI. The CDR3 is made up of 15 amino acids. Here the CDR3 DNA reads TGTGCCAGCGGGGAGGGACTATATCCACAAGAGACCCAGTACTTC. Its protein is CASGEGLYPQETQYF.

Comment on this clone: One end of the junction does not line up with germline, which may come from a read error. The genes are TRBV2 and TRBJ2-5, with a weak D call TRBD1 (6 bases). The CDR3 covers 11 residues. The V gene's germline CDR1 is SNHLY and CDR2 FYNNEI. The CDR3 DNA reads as TGTGCCAGCAACAGGGCAGAGGCCCAGTACTTC. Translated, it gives CASNRAEAQYF. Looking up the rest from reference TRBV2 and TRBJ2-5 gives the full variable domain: EPEVTQTPSHQVTQMGQEVILRCVPISNHLYFYWYRQILGQKVEFLVSFYNNEISEKSEIFDDQFSVERPDGSNFTLKIRSTKLEDSAMYFCASNRAEAQYFGPGTRLLVL.

The CDR3 spells CSVGKGQTGPLGETQYF. Here the CDR3 DNA reads TGCAGCGTTGGAAAGGGGCAGACAGGACCCTTGGGGGAGACCCAGTACTTC. The genes are TRBV29-1 and TRBJ2-5; TRBD1 is a possible D gene (6 bases). Trimming took 4 bases from V and 5 from J, leaving 26 bases between them. CDR3 length equals 17 residues. Germline V lookup: CDR1 SQVTM, CDR2 ANQGSEA. Full variable domain (missing parts from reference TRBV29-1 and TRBJ2-5): SAVISQKPSRDICQRGTSLTIQCQVDSQVTMMFWYRQQPGQSLTLIATANQGSEATYESGFVIDKFPISRPNLTFSTLTVSNMSPEDSSIYLCSVGKGQTGPLGETQYFGPGTRLLVL.

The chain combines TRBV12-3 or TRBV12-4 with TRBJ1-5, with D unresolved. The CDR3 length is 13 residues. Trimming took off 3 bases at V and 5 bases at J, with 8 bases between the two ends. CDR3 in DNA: TGTGCCAGCAGTTTGGGGAGGGATCAGCCCCAGCATTTT. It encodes CASSLGRDQPQHF.

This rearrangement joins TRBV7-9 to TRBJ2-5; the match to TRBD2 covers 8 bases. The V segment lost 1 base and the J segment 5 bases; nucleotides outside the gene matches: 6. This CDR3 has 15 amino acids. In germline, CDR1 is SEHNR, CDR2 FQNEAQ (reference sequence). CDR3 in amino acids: CASSLGGGTRETQYF. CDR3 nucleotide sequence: TGTGCCAGCAGCTTAGGAGGGGGGACTAGGGAGACCCAGTACTTC.

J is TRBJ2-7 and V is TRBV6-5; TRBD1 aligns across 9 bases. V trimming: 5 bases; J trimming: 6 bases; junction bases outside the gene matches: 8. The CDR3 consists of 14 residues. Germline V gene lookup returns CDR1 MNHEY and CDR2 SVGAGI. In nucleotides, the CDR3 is TGTGCCAGCAGTCAACAGGGGGCGGAAATCGAGCAGTACTTC. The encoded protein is CASSQQGAEIEQYF.

This CDR3 reads CASSRMRTGRETQYF. The CDR3 nucleotides read TGTGCCAGCAGTCGAATGCGGACAGGGAGAGAGACCCAGTACTTC. The J gene is TRBJ2-5, the V gene TRBV4-2; 8 nucleotides match TRBD1. Germline lookup yields CDR1 LGHNA and CDR2 YNFKEQ. J was trimmed by 4 bases and V by 6 bases; bases with no gene match: 10. The CDR3 extends over 15 amino acids.

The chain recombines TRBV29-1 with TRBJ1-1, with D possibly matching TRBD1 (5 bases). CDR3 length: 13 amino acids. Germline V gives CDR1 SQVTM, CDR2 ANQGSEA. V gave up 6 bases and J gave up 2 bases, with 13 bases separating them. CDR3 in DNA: TGCAGCGTAGCGCGGGGGATTAACACTGAAGCTTTCTTT. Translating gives CSVARGINTEAFF.

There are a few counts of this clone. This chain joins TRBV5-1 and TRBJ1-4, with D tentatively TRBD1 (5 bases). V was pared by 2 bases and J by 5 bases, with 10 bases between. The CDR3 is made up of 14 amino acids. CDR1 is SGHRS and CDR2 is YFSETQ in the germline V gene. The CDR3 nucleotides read TGCGCCAGCAGCTTCAGGGCGGGGAATGAAAAACTGTTTTTT. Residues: CASSFRAGNEKLFF.

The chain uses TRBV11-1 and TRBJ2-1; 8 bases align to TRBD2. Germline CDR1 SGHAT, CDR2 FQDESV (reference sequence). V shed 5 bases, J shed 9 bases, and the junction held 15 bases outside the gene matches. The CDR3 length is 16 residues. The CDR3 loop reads CASSRSVSGGPAEQFF. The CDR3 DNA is TGTGCCAGCAGCCGTTCGGTATCGGGGGGGCCGGCTGAGCAGTTCTTC. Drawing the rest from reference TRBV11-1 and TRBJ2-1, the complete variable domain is EAEVAQSPRYKITEKSQAVAFWCDPISGHATLYWYRQILGQGPELLVQFQDESVVDDSQLPKDRFSAERLKGVDSTLKIQPAELGDSAMYLCASSRSVSGGPAEQFFGPGTRLTVL.